This T cell receptor beta chain appears in the sequencing data of a study of PD-1 blockade in classical Hodgkin lymphoma (dated by TCRdb to about 2020). Some background on the complete study: Nivolumab dosing was 3 mg/kg intravenously every 2 weeks, continuing until either disease progression or unacceptable toxicity. The study used CyTOF and TCR beta sequencing to define a peripheral blood immune signature of response to PD-1 blockade in classical Hodgkin lymphoma.

Sample time point, as interpreted from the label and publication: cycle 4 day 1 (C4D1), after less than 7 weeks of nivolumab. Relapse after autologous stem cell transplantation had occurred in all trial patients, and cohorts A, B and C were distinguished by prior brentuximab vedotin exposure. The trial cohort was composed of over 50 patients with relapsed/refractory classical Hodgkin lymphoma, for whom complete response, partial response or progressive disease was recorded as best overall response. In the multi-cohort phase II CheckMate 205 trial, trial patients received single-agent nivolumab. Best overall response was determined by an independent review committee according to the 2007 International Working Group response criteria. Trial PBMCs were obtained immediately prior to nivolumab initiation (C1D1) and on therapy at cycle 2 day 1 and cycle 4 day 1. Peripheral blood was collected in 8 mL Vacutainer Cell Preparation Tubes, from which PBMCs were isolated by centrifugation and then cryopreserved.

Trimming costs V 0 bases and J 12 bases, and their ends lie 11 bases apart. Reading the germline V gene gives CDR1 LGHNA and CDR2 YNFKEQ. From the cysteine through the phenylalanine, the CDR3 covers 12 amino acids. The retained sequence is limited to the CDR3, 36 bases, with the frame set at the first base. What the study reported, not specific to this receptor: Among trial patients, those achieving complete response had baseline diversity similar to that of newly diagnosed patients, while diversity was significantly lower in partial responders and progressors. By C4D1, a significant rise was seen in CD4+ TCR diversity but not in CD8+ TCR diversity (p=0.0027 vs p=0.16), and the rise was most apparent among complete responders (p=0.02). The study covered only a single clinical trial cohort, and the causes of the repertoire differences, possibly disease activity or prior therapy, were still not defined. Lower diversity was seen in patients whose nivolumab began less than 1 year after ASCT, and these patients were left out of later analyses so that immune reconstitution would not confound the results. Baseline TCR diversity was reported as lower in newly diagnosed patients than in healthy donors, and lower still in relapsed/refractory patients.

The Qiagen DNeasy kit was used to extract genomic DNA both from unsorted PBMCs and from the negatively selected CD4+ and CD8+ fractions. Amplification of TCR beta CDR3 regions was done by immunoSEQ multiplex PCR with primers that anneal to V and J segments. A synthetic immune receptor repertoire was used to minimize amplification bias, and any remaining bias was removed computationally after sequencing. Processing in the source paper ran as follows. Repertoire diversity was quantified as the Shannon entropy index using custom Python scripts. Unsorted, CD4+ and CD8+ repertoires were analyzed separately, except for combined analyses in which CD4+ and CD8+ sequences were merged in silico. A clone counted as expanded when the clone's frequency after treatment rose at least 2-fold relative to C1D1, and clones undetected at baseline were given a pseudocount of 0.5. Singleton clones were defined as clones with 0 or 1 copy at C1D1, and non-singleton clones were defined as clones with 2 or more copies. Clones expanded in unsorted samples were annotated as CD4+, CD8+ or unknown by matching protein sequences in sorted samples from the same patient. Diversity changes from C1D1 to C4D1 were tested in paired samples using Wilcoxon tests. TCRdb limited this immuneACCESS table to in-frame rearrangements with V and J called. A share of clones is missing; checked studies link under half to unresolved V genes, and the rest is unexplained. D and trimming were read from the DNA, whereas the V and J calls and clone size are those reported in that table. The sample profile shows 75,000 to 95,000 clones; 83% of them were found once. The ten largest clones take up more than 15% of the sample.

This clone turned up a few times. The clone's antigen remains unknown. No much larger clone exists at a distance of one base, and base qualities are not known. The sequence links TRBV4-2 to TRBJ1-1; TRBD1 could be the D gene, as 5 bases match. The material was peripheral blood mononuclear cells (PBMCs), obtained before the fourth cycle of nivolumab. The origin of this receptor is a human donor with classical Hodgkin lymphoma. The CDR3 protein is CASSQDGRGTFF. DNA sequence: TGTGCCAGCAGCCAAGATGGAAGGGGAACTTTCTTT.